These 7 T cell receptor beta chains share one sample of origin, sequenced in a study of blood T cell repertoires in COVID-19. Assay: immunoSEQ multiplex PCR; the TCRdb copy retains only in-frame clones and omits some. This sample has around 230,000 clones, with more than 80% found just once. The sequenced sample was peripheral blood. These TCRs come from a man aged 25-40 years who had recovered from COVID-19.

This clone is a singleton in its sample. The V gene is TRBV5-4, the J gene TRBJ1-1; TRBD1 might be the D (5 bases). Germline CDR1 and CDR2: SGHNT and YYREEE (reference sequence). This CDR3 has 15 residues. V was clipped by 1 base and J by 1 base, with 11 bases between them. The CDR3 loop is CASSLRSQGNTEAFF. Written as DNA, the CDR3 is TGTGCCAGCAGCTTGCGGTCGCAGGGGAACACTGAAGCTTTCTTT.

This chain's CDR3 is CASSLAGGGTEAFF. The CDR3, as DNA: TGTGCCAGCAGCCTTGCCGGGGGTGGGACTGAAGCTTTCTTT. The rearrangement links TRBV5-5 to TRBJ1-1, with D possibly TRBD1 on 5 matching bases. V lost 4 bases to trimming and J lost 5 bases, with 15 bases between them. This CDR3 is 14 amino acids long. Germline V CDR1 and CDR2: SGHKS, YYEKEE (reference sequence).

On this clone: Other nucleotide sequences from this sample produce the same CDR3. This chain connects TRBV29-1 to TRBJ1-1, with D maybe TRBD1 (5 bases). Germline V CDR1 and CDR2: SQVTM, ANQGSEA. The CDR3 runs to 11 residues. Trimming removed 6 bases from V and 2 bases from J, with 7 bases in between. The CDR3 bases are TGCAGCGTAAGGGGAAACACTGAAGCTTTCTTT. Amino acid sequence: CSVRGNTEAFF.

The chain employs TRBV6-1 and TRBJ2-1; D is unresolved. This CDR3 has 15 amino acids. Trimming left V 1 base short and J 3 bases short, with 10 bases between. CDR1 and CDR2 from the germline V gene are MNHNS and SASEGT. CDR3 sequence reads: CASSEDLGYYNEQFF. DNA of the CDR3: TGTGCCAGCAGTGAAGATCTAGGTTACTACAATGAGCAGTTCTTC.

The CDR3 spells CASSGRGSYEQYF. The CDR3 region has the DNA TGTGCCAGCAGTGGCAGGGGATCCTACGAGCAGTACTTC. V is TRBV25-1 and J is TRBJ2-7, with D perhaps matching TRBD1 (6 bases). In germline, CDR1 is MGHDK, CDR2 SYGVNS. This CDR3 has 13 amino acids. Trimming left V 4 bases short and J 1 base short, with 8 bases between.

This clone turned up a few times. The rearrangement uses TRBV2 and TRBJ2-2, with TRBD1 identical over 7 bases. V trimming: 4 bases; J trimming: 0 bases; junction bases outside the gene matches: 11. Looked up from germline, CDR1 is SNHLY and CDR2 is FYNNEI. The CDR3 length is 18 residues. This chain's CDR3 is CASSGDSSAPTNTGELFF. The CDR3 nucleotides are TGTGCCAGCAGTGGGGACAGTTCAGCCCCAACGAACACCGGGGAGCTGTTTTTT.

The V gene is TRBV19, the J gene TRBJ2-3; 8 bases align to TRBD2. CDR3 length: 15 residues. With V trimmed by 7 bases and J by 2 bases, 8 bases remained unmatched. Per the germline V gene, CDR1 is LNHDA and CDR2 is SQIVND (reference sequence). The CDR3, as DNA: TGTGCCAGTACTTCTAGCGGGCGTTCCACAGATACGCAGTATTTT. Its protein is CASTSSGRSTDTQYF.